This T cell receptor beta chain was captured in a study of OX40 agonist ivuxolimab in advanced cancers. Study in general: Dose-escalation subjects each had hepatocellular carcinoma, melanoma, renal cell or head and neck cancer. Patients were 82.7% male with ages roughly 20 to 85, mean 60.

The CDR3 extends over 15 amino acids. Germline assignment: CDR1 SGHVS and CDR2 FQNEAQ. The ends lost 3 bases at V and 7 bases at J; junction bases unmatched: 7. Study-wide findings and caveats: Nonresponders included some who also had low normalized T-cell clonal expansion.

Drawing of blood for sampling happened at baseline, at cycle 4 day 1, and at cycle 7 day 1. Generated by immunoSEQ multiplex PCR, the TCRdb table keeps only in-frame clones and is missing some. Here the sample spans more than 9,000 clones, 65% to 75% being singletons. There are a few counts of this clone. What it binds is not known. The sequence came from an adult with an advanced solid tumor such as melanoma, head and neck, liver or kidney cancer. This sequence joins TRBV7-8 and TRBJ2-1; 9 bases map to TRBD2. The specimen was CD4+ or CD8+ T cells sorted from blood, collected in a trial of the OX40 agonist ivuxolimab. The CDR3 loop is CASSFGGGARNEQFF. The CDR3 DNA is TGTGCCAGCAGCTTTGGCGGGGGGGCCAGGAATGAGCAGTTCTTC.